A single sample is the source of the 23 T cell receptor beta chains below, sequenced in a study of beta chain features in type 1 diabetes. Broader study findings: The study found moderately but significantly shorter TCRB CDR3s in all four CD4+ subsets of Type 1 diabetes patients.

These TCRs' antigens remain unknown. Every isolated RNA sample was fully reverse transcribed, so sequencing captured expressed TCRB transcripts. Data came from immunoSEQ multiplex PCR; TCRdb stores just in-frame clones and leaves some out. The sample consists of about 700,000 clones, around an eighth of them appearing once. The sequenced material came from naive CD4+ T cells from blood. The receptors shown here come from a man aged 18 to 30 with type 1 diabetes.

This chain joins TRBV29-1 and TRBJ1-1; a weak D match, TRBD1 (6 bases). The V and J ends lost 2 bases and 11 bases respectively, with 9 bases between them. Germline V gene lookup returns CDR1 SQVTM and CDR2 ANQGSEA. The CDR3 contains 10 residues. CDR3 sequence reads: CSVEQGSAFF. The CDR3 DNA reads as TGCAGCGTTGAACAGGGGAGTGCTTTCTTT.

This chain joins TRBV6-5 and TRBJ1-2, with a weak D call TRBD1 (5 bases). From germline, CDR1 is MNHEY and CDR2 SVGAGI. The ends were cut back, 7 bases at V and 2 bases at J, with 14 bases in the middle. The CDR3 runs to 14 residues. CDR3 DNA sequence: TGTGCCAGCACCGACGGGACGGCGAACTATGGCTACACCTTC. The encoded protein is CASTDGTANYGYTF.

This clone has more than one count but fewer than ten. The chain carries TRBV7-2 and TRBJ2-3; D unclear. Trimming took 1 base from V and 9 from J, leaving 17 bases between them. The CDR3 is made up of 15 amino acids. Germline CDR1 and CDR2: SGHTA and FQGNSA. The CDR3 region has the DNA TGTGCCAGCAGCTTAGACCCGGCCGGAGAACGGACGCAGTATTTT. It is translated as CASSLDPAGERTQYF.

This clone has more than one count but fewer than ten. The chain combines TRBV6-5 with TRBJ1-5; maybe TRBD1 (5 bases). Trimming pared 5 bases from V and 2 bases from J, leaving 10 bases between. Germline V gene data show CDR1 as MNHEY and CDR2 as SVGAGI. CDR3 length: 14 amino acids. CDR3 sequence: CASSVRVGNQPQHF. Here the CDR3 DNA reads TGTGCCAGCAGTGTCAGGGTTGGCAATCAGCCCCAGCATTTT.

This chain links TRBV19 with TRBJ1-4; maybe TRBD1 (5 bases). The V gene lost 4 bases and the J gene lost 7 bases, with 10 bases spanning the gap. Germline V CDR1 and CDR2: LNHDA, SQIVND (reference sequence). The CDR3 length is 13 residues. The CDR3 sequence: CASSKAGTEKLFF. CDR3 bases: TGTGCCAGTAGTAAGGCAGGGACTGAAAAACTGTTTTTT.

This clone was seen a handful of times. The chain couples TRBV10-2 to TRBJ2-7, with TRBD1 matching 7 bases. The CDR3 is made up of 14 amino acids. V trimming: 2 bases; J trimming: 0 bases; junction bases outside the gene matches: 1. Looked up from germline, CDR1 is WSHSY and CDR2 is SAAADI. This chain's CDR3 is CASSEDRASYEQYF. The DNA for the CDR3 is TGCGCCAGCAGTGAGGACAGGGCCTCCTACGAGCAGTACTTC.

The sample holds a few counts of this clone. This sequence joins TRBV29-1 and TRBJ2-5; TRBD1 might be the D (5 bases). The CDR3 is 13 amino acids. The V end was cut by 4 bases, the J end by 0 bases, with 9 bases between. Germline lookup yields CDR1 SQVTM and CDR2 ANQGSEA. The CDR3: CSVGEQDQETQYF. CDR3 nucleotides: TGCAGCGTTGGGGAACAGGACCAAGAGACCCAGTACTTC.

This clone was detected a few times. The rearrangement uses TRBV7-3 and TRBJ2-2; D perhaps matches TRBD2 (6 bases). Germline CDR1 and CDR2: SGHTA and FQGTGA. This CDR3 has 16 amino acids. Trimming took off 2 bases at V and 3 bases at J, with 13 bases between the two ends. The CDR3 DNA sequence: TGTGCCAGCAGCTTACGGAGGGACGATGACACCGGGGAGCTGTTTTTT. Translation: CASSLRRDDDTGELFF.

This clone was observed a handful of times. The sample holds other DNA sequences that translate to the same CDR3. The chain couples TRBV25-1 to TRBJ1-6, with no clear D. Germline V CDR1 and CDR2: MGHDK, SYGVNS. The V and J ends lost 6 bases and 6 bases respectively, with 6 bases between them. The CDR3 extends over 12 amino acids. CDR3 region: CASSRPNSPLHF. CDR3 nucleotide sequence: TGTGCCAGCAGCCGCCCTAATTCACCCCTCCACTTT.

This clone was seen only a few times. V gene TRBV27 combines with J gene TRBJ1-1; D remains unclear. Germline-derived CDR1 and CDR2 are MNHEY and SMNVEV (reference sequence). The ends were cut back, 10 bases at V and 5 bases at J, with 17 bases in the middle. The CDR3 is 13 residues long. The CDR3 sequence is CATRGRGMTEAFF. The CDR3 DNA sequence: TGTGCCACCAGAGGCCGGGGAATGACTGAAGCTTTCTTT.

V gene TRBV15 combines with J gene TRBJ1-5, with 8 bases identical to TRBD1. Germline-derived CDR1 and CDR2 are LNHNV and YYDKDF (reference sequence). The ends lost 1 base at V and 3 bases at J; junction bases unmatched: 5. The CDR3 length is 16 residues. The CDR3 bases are TGTGCCACCAGCAGAGTTCGACAGGGGAACAATCAGCCCCAGCATTTT. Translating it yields CATSRVRQGNNQPQHF.

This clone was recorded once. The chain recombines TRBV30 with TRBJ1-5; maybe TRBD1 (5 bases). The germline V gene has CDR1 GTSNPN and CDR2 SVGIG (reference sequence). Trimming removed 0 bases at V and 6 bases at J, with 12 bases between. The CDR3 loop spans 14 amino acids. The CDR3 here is CAWSVLSGSQPQHF. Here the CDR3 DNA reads TGTGCCTGGAGTGTACTATCAGGGAGTCAGCCCCAGCATTTT. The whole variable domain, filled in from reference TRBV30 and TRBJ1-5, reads SQTIHQWPATLVQPVGSPLSLECTVEGTSNPNLYWYRQAAGRGLQLLFYSVGIGQISSEVPQNLSASRPQDRQFILSSKKLLLSDSGFYLCAWSVLSGSQPQHFGDGTRLSIL.

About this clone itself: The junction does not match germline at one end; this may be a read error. CDR3 loop: CASSQDSGIRSF. The CDR3 bases are TGTGCCAGCAGCCAGGACAGTGGAATACGGAGCTTC. This chain connects TRBV7-9 to TRBJ1-2, with D possibly TRBD1 on 6 matching bases. This CDR3 comprises 12 residues. Per germline, CDR1 SEHNR and CDR2 FQNEAQ (reference sequence). The variable domain in full, with the rest retrieved from reference TRBV7-9 and TRBJ1-2, is DTGVSQNPRHKITKRGQNVTFRCDPISEHNRLYWYRQTLGQGPEFLTYFQNEAQLEKSRLLSDRFSAERPKGSFSTLEIQRTEQGDSAMYLCASSQDSGIRSFGSGTRLTVV.

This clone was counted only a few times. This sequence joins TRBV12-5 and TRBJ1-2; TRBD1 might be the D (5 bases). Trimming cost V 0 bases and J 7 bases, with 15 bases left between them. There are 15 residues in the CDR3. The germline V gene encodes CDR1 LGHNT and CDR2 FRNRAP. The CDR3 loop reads CASGLVRGTLGGYTF. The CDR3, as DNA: TGTGCTAGTGGTTTGGTACGGGGCACCCTGGGTGGCTACACCTTC.

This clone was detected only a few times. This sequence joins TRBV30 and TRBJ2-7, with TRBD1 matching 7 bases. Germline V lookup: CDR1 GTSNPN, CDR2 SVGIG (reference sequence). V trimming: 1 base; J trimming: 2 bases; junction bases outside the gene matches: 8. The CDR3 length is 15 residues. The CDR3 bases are TGTGCCTGGAGTGAGGGGGCTCTGACGGCCTACGAGCAGTACTTC. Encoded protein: CAWSEGALTAYEQYF.

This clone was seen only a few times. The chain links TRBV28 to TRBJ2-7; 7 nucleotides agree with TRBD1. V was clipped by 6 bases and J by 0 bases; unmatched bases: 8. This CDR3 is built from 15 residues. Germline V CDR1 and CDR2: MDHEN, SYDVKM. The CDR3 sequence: CASRPTGPHSYEQYF. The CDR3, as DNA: TGTGCCAGCAGACCGACAGGGCCCCACTCCTACGAGCAGTACTTC.

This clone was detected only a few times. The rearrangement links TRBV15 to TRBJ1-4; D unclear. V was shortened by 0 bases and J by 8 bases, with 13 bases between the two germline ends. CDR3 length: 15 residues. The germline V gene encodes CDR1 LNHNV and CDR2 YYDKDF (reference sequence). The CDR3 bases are TGTGCCACCAGCAGAGATCGGAACCCGAGGGAAAAACTGTTTTTT. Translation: CATSRDRNPREKLFF.

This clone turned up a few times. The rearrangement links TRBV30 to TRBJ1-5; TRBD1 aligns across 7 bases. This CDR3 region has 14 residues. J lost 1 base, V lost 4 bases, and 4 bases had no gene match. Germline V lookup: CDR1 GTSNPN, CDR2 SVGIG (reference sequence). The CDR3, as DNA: TGTGCCTGGACCCCAGGGGGAAGCAATCAGCCCCAGCATTTT. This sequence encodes CAWTPGGSNQPQHF.

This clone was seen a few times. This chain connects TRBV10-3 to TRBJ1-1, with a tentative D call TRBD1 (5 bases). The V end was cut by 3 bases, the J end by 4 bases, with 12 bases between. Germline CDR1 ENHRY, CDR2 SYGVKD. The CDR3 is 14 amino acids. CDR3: CAISESGVGTEAFF. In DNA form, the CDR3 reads TGTGCCATCAGTGAATCGGGGGTAGGCACTGAAGCTTTCTTT.

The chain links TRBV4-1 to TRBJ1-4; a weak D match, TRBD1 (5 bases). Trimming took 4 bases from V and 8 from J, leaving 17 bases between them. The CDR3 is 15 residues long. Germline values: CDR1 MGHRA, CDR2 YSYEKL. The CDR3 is CASSPEGRRSEKLFF. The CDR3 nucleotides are TGCGCCAGCAGCCCCGAGGGGAGACGGAGCGAAAAACTGTTTTTT.

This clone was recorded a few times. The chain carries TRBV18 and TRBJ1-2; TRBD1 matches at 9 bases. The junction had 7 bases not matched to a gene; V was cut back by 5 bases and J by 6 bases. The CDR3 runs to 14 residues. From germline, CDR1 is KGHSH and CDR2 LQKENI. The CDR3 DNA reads TGTGCCAGCTCAACCAGACAGGGGGAGGATGGCTACACCTTC. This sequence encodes CASSTRQGEDGYTF.

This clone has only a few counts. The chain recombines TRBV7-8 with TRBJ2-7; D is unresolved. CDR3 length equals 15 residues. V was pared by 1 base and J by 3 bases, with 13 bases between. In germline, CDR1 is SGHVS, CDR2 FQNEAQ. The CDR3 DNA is TGTGCCAGCAGCTTAGAGTCCCAGCCTGGCTACGAGCAGTACTTC. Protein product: CASSLESQPGYEQYF.

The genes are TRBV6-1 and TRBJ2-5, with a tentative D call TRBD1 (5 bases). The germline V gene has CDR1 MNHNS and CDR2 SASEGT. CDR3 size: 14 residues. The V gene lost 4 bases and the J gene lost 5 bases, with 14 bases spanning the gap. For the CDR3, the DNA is TGTGCCAGCAGTGCGACCGCACCAGGGGAGACCCAGTACTTC. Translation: CASSATAPGETQYF.